The rows below give T cell receptor beta chains drawn from one sample of a study of monozygotic twins with inflammatory bowel disease. TCRdb reprocessed the 5' RACE reads, with one entry per CDR3 protein and no DNA. Here the sample table reports around 450,000 distinct CDR3 sequences. The source material was blood. The origin of the receptors is a human donor with ulcerative colitis or Crohn's disease, or a healthy co-twin of an affected twin (not recorded which). CDR3s include the opening cysteine and the closing phenylalanine or tryptophan.

v_gene: TRBV4-3; j_gene: TRBJ2-7; CDR3aa: CASSQQLAGGGEQYF
v_gene: TRBV7-2; j_gene: TRBJ2-5; CDR3aa: CASSLGILAFQETQYF
v_gene: TRBV15; j_gene: TRBJ2-7; CDR3aa: CATSRVPPGSSYEQYF
v_gene: TRBV7-2; j_gene: TRBJ2-2; CDR3aa: CASSPLAGNTGELFF
v_gene: TRBV9; j_gene: TRBJ2-1; CDR3aa: CASSGLGTTYNEQFF
v_gene: TRBV7-8; j_gene: TRBJ2-2; CDR3aa: CASSSQTGVLYTGELFF
v_gene: TRBV7-2; j_gene: TRBJ1-1; CDR3aa: CASSLGSGMNTEAFF
v_gene: TRBV6-5; j_gene: TRBJ1-1; CDR3aa: CASSYSRATVRNTEAFF
v_gene: TRBV5-4; j_gene: TRBJ2-3; CDR3aa: CASSPRTSGGRTDTQYF
v_gene: TRBV7-9; j_gene: TRBJ2-7; CDR3aa: CASSLGQPPYEQYF
v_gene: TRBV5-1; j_gene: TRBJ2-2; CDR3aa: CASSPVFRERGTGELFF
v_gene: TRBV7-9; j_gene: TRBJ1-1; CDR3aa: CASSQGAFEAFF
v_gene: TRBV2; j_gene: TRBJ2-2; CDR3aa: CASRVGQGNTGELFF
v_gene: TRBV5-1; j_gene: TRBJ1-1; CDR3aa: CASSSTSANTEAFF
v_gene: TRBV19; j_gene: TRBJ2-3; CDR3aa: CASSMEGARDTQYF
v_gene: TRBV7-9; j_gene: TRBJ2-1; CDR3aa: CASSVTSFNEQFF